These 25 T cell receptor beta chains were sequenced from one sample in a study of T-cell reconstitution after alpha-beta-depleted transplantation in children. Unique molecular identifiers were used to barcode this TCRbeta library. MiXCR, applied by TCRdb to the PCR reads, yields one record per CDR3 protein. The data hold 500,000 to 600,000 distinct CDR3 sequences, with 30% to 35% observed a single time. The sample consisted of PBMCs from the stem cell graft donor, taken from the stem cell graft. The receptors stem from a human donor who donated a stem cell graft to a child with aplastic anemia.

This clonotype turned up a few times. The chain joins TRBV5-1 to TRBJ2-1; 8 nucleotides line up with TRBD2. Germline-derived CDR1 and CDR2 are SGHRS and YFSETQ. CDR3 length equals 14 residues. After removal of 2 bases from V and 6 bases from J, the junction contained 4 bases not matched to a gene. In DNA, the CDR3 is TGCGCCAGCAGCTTAGGTGGGACTAGCAATGAGCAGTTCTTC. The encoded protein is CASSLGGTSNEQFF.

The gene calls are TRBV4-3 and TRBJ1-2; TRBD1 might be the D (6 bases). This CDR3 has 18 amino acids. CDR1 is LGHNA, CDR2 YSLEER, per germline. V shed 5 bases and J shed 3 bases, with 25 bases lying between them. CDR3 sequence reads: CASSLDTVTGPSDYGYTF. Here the CDR3 DNA reads TGCGCCAGCAGCTTAGACACCGTGACAGGACCATCGGACTATGGCTACACCTTC.

The CDR3 DNA reads as TGTGCCACCGGAAACCAGGCGGGAAGCACAGATACGCAGTATTTT. It encodes CATGNQAGSTDTQYF. The rearrangement links TRBV24-1 to TRBJ2-3; weak D call: TRBD2 (6 bases). CDR1 is KGHDR, CDR2 SFDVKD, per germline. This CDR3 has 15 residues. Between the trimmed V and J ends, which lost 9 bases and 0 bases, there was a span of 15 bases.

A few counts support this clonotype. The chain has TRBV7-2 and TRBJ1-4, with 10 nucleotides matching TRBD1. The J segment lost 8 bases and the V segment lost 6 bases, leaving 9 bases of the junction unmatched. The germline V gene has CDR1 SGHTA and CDR2 FQGNSA. The CDR3 extends over 15 amino acids. CDR3 in DNA: TGTGCCAGCAGTTCCGGGACAGGGGTGCGGGAAAAACTGTTTTTT. It encodes CASSSGTGVREKLFF.

This clonotype was seen a few times. The CDR3 loop is CASSLIIYNEQFF. The CDR3 DNA sequence: TGTGCCAGCAGCTTAATAATCTACAATGAGCAGTTCTTC. This sequence joins TRBV7-8 and TRBJ2-1; the D is unclear. Per the germline V gene, CDR1 is SGHVS and CDR2 is FQNEAQ. The V end lost 2 bases, the J end lost 3 bases, and 5 bases lay between the germline ends. The CDR3 covers 13 residues.

This chain links TRBV20-1 with TRBJ2-5; the match to TRBD1 covers 11 bases. This CDR3 has 14 residues. Germline V CDR1 and CDR2: DFQATT, SNEGSKA (reference sequence). V was pared by 1 base and J by 9 bases, with 7 bases of the junction left unmatched. CDR3 residues: CSARAGTGGLPQYF. Written as DNA, the CDR3 is TGCAGTGCTAGAGCGGGGACAGGGGGGCTTCCCCAGTACTTC.

The V gene is TRBV5-1, the J gene TRBJ1-2, with unresolved D. V was shortened by 3 bases and J by 2 bases, with 11 bases between the two germline ends. The germline CDR1 and CDR2 sequences are SGHRS and YFSETQ. The CDR3 length is 14 residues. The CDR3, as DNA: TGCGCCAGCAGCTCTCCGACCGAAAACTATGGCTACACCTTC. This translates into CASSSPTENYGYTF.

The chain uses TRBV12-3 or TRBV12-4 and TRBJ1-5, with a tentative D call TRBD1 (5 bases). The CDR3 contains 13 residues. The V and J ends lost 6 bases and 7 bases respectively, with 13 bases between them. Here the CDR3 DNA reads TGTGCCAGCAGGCAAGGGGTGTCGCAGCCCCAGCATTTT. As protein: CASRQGVSQPQHF.

V is TRBV24-1 and J is TRBJ1-2, with a tentative D call TRBD1 (6 bases). The V end was cut by 3 bases, the J end by 8 bases, with 12 bases between. The CDR3 loop spans 13 amino acids. CDR1 is KGHDR, CDR2 SFDVKD, per germline. This CDR3 reads CATSDLDSAGYTF. CDR3 DNA sequence: TGTGCCACCAGTGATCTGGACAGTGCGGGCTACACCTTC.

The table lists this clonotype with a few counts. J is TRBJ2-1 and V is TRBV12-3 or TRBV12-4; TRBD2 matches at 12 bases. The CDR3 spans 15 residues. Trimming took 6 bases from V and 6 from J; bases not matched to a gene: 6. The CDR3 DNA follows: TGTGCCAGCAGCTCCCTAGCGGGAGGGGGCAATGAGCAGTTCTTC. This codes for CASSSLAGGGNEQFF.

The rearrangement links TRBV7-2 to TRBJ1-1; 7 positions match TRBD1. CDR1 is SGHTA, CDR2 FQGNSA, per germline. The CDR3 is 13 amino acids. V lost 8 bases to trimming and J lost 1 base; unmatched junction nucleotides: 4. Here the CDR3 reads CASHRGQNTEAFF. The DNA for the CDR3 is TGTGCCAGCCACAGGGGACAGAACACTGAAGCTTTCTTT.

The chain carries TRBV24-1 and TRBJ2-2; D might be TRBD1 (6 bases). Trimming left V 7 bases short and J 4 bases short, with 9 bases between. The CDR3 runs 13 residues. Germline lookup yields CDR1 KGHDR and CDR2 SFDVKD. The CDR3 coding sequence is TGTGCCACCAGCGCAGGGGTCACCGGGGAGCTGTTTTTT. Protein: CATSAGVTGELFF.

In its sample, this clonotype was seen a few times. The genes are TRBV6-1 and TRBJ1-1; TRBD1 matches 8 bases. Germline V gene sequence: CDR1 MNHNS, CDR2 SASEGT. The CDR3 sequence is 14 residues long. V lost 5 bases to trimming and J lost 4 bases; unmatched junction nucleotides: 6. The CDR3 reads CASSRRTGSTEAFF. The CDR3 bases are TGTGCCAGCAGTCGTCGGACAGGGAGCACTGAAGCTTTCTTT.

The chain uses TRBV7-2 and TRBJ1-4; D call uncertain. The CDR3 is 14 amino acids. V was clipped by 4 bases and J by 5 bases, with 11 bases between them. CDR1 and CDR2 from the germline V gene are SGHTA and FQGNSA. CDR3 DNA: TGTGCCAGCAGCTCTTTCGGACTAAATGAAAAACTGTTTTTT. It translates to CASSSFGLNEKLFF.

The V gene is TRBV18, the J gene TRBJ2-3, with 7 bases lining up with TRBD1. The CDR3 length is 17 residues. The germline V gene encodes CDR1 KGHSH and CDR2 LQKENI. J lost 2 bases, V lost 4 bases, and 12 bases had no gene match. CDR3 DNA sequence: TGTGCCAGCTCACGCCTAACTGAAGGGGGCATCACAGATACGCAGTATTTT. Its protein product is CASSRLTEGGITDTQYF.

The V gene is TRBV5-1, the J gene TRBJ2-2; TRBD1 matches at 7 bases. V trimming: 4 bases; J trimming: 4 bases; junction bases outside the gene matches: 7. From germline, CDR1 is SGHRS and CDR2 YFSETQ. The CDR3 is 15 amino acids. The CDR3: CASSASTGVTGELFF. The CDR3, as DNA: TGCGCCAGCAGCGCGAGCACAGGGGTCACCGGGGAGCTGTTTTTT.

The table lists this clonotype with a few counts. The CDR3 region has the DNA TGTGCCACCACCCCTTCTCGGCTGGGTCGAGATACGCAGTATTTT. Translated: CATTPSRLGRDTQYF. The chain employs TRBV7-9 and TRBJ2-3; D remains unclear. This CDR3 region has 15 residues. The ends were cut back, 10 bases at V and 5 bases at J, with 22 bases in the middle. Germline CDR1 reads SEHNR; CDR2 reads FQNEAQ (reference sequence).

This clonotype came up a few times. V gene TRBV20-1 combines with J gene TRBJ2-3; TRBD1 aligns across 9 bases. The CDR3 contains 14 residues. Per germline, CDR1 DFQATT and CDR2 SNEGSKA (reference sequence). V was pared by 1 base and J by 4 bases, with 3 bases of the junction left unmatched. The CDR3 coding sequence is TGCAGTGCTAGAGGACACAGGGGGCCAGATACGCAGTATTTT. It specifies CSARGHRGPDTQYF.

The chain uses TRBV7-2 and TRBJ2-7; TRBD2 matches at 8 bases. The CDR3 is 15 amino acids. Germline V gives CDR1 SGHTA, CDR2 FQGNSA. Trimming took 2 bases from V and 2 from J; bases not matched to a gene: 5. CDR3 in amino acids: CASSLTGGGTYEQYF. As DNA, the CDR3 is TGTGCCAGCAGCTTAACAGGCGGGGGGACCTACGAGCAGTACTTC.

This clonotype was found a few times. The chain combines TRBV12-3 or TRBV12-4 with TRBJ2-1, with D possibly TRBD1 on 7 matching bases. With 2 bases removed from V and 5 bases from J, the gap between germline ends came to 10 bases. The CDR3 consists of 14 residues. The CDR3 region has the DNA TGTGCCAGCAGTTTACAGGGGGGAAACAATGAGCAGTTCTTC. The encoded protein is CASSLQGGNNEQFF.

A few counts support this clonotype. The chain recombines TRBV12-3 or TRBV12-4 with TRBJ1-5; 11 positions agree with TRBD1. V dropped 6 bases and J dropped 3; count of bases not matched to a gene: 4. This CDR3 has 15 residues. The CDR3 sequence is CASRGTGGFNQPQHF. CDR3 nucleotide sequence: TGTGCCAGCAGGGGGACAGGGGGTTTCAATCAGCCCCAGCATTTT.

V is TRBV20-1 and J is TRBJ2-7; TRBD2 matches at 9 bases. The germline V gene has CDR1 DFQATT and CDR2 SNEGSKA (reference sequence). This CDR3 has 11 residues. With V trimmed by 7 bases and J by 2 bases, 0 bases remained unmatched. The CDR3 region is CSVAGAYEQYV. CDR3 nucleotide sequence: TGCAGTGTAGCGGGAGCCTACGAGCAGTACGTC.

The rearrangement links TRBV20-1 to TRBJ1-2, with 8 bases fitting TRBD1. The V segment lost 5 bases and the J segment 6 bases; nucleotides outside the gene matches: 8. The CDR3 runs to 13 residues. CDR1 is DFQATT, CDR2 SNEGSKA, per germline (reference sequence). The CDR3, as DNA: TGCAGTGCTTTTCGGACAGGGCTAGATGGCTACACCTTC. Its protein is CSAFRTGLDGYTF.

The CDR3 spells CASSRDRAVNTEAFF. In nucleotides, the CDR3 is TGCGCCAGCAGCAGAGACAGGGCGGTGAACACTGAAGCTTTCTTT. This chain joins TRBV4-3 and TRBJ1-1; TRBD1 agrees at 7 bases. V lost 5 bases to trimming and J lost 0 bases; unmatched junction nucleotides: 6. This CDR3 has 15 amino acids. From germline, CDR1 is LGHNA and CDR2 YSLEER.

The table lists this clonotype with a few counts. The chain recombines TRBV7-9 with TRBJ2-7, with 8 nucleotides matching TRBD1. CDR1 and CDR2 from the germline V gene are SEHNR and FQNEAQ (reference sequence). This CDR3 is 16 amino acids long. Trimming took 5 bases from V and 3 from J; bases not matched to a gene: 12. Here the CDR3 DNA reads TGTGCCAGCAGCACTACAACGGGACAGGAGTTCTACGAGCAGTACTTC. This sequence encodes CASSTTTGQEFYEQYF.